A selection of T cell receptor beta chains follows, all from one sample in a study of T cell responses to AZD1222 COVID-19 vaccine. Sequencing used immunoSEQ multiplex PCR; TCRdb keeps in-frame clones, though not all of them. Seen here are approximately 150,000 clones, about 91% observed once, and the top ten hold over 8.5%. Sequencing was performed on peripheral blood, taken 28 days after the second AZD1222 dose. These receptors were obtained from an adult who received the AZD1222 COVID-19 vaccine. Each CDR3 is given with its conserved first and last residue.

TRBJ1-2 | TRBV6-4 | 14 | CASTQEAGSYGYTF
TRBJ1-4 | TRBV29-1 | 13 | CSVGLLANEKLFF
TRBJ1-1 | TRBV18 | 16 | CASSPIGGTGRTEAFF
TRBJ1-5 | TRBV7-3 | 13 | CASSLGVLQPQHF
TRBJ2-2 | TRBV24-1 | 18 | CATSDALGGPLNTGELFF
TRBJ2-1 | TRBV10-3 | 16 | CAISAGTSGVYNEQFF
TRBJ1-4 | TRBV28 | 14 | CASSLTGLNEKLFF
TRBJ1-6 | TRBV5-1 | 14 | CASKSGAANSPLHF
TRBJ2-7 | TRBV10-3 | 18 | CAISESGLAGTVGDEQYF
TRBJ1-3 | TRBV28 | 17 | CASTDIRGESSGNTIYF
TRBJ1-2 | TRBV2 | 14 | CASTVPLNNYGYTF
TRBJ1-1 | TRBV27 | 13 | CASRGQGRGEAFF
TRBJ2-5 | TRBV28 | 13 | CASSGRRSETQYF
TRBJ1-3 | TRBV18 | 13 | CASSPAAGDTIYF
TRBJ1-2 | TRBV29-1 | 13 | CSVEDSRYYGYTF
TRBJ1-1 | TRBV30 | 13 | CAWDRGMNTEAFF
TRBJ1-5 | TRBV21-1 | 17 | CASAKRGPEGFYQPQHF
TRBJ1-1 | TRBV7-9 | 13 | CASSLEGTTEAFF
TRBJ2-1 | TRBV30 | 19 | CAWRPPGSGWGISYNEQFF
TRBJ1-5 | TRBV29-1 | 13 | CSVEVAGNQPQHF
TRBJ2-1 | TRBV5-5 | 15 | CASSLGGTGPNEQFF
TRBJ1-2 | TRBV7-2 | 14 | CASSLGQGVYGYTF
TRBJ1-4 | TRBV9 | 15 | CASSVATGQIEKLFF
TRBJ1-1 | TRBV7-2 | 17 | CASSLGAGQVLNTEAFF
TRBJ1-2 | TRBV29-1 | 12 | CSVDRGSYGYTF
TRBJ1-5 | TRBV7-8 | 12 | CASSRSNQPQHF
TRBJ1-1 | TRBV19 | 13 | CASSIGGIVEAFF
TRBJ1-1 | TRBV9 | 15 | CASSVEGGGRFEAFF
TRBJ1-2 | TRBV19 | 16 | CASSIGQGPANYGYTF
TRBJ2-2 | TRBV7-3 | 14 | CASSTVGGTGELFF
TRBJ2-2 | TRBV5-6 | 15 | CASSLLQGRGGELFF
TRBJ2-4 | TRBV5-4 | 15 | CASSFGGDQKNIQYF
TRBJ2-1 | TRBV4-1 | 16 | CASSNGFGRGDNEQFF
TRBJ1-2 | TRBV28 | 14 | CASSLSTGFQGYTF
TRBJ2-3 | TRBV6-4 | 16 | CASSEWSGGATDTQYF
TRBJ2-1 | TRBV4-1 | 15 | CASRGSGGPYNEQFF
TRBJ1-3 | TRBV15 | 14 | CATSNAGSGNTIYF
TRBJ1-1 | TRBV5-4 | 14 | CASSLAGDYTEAFF
TRBJ2-7 | TRBV7-8 | 16 | CASSSSGTSGSYEQYF
TRBJ1-1 | TRBV6-2/TRBV6-3 | 16 | CASSYSKETGGTEAFF